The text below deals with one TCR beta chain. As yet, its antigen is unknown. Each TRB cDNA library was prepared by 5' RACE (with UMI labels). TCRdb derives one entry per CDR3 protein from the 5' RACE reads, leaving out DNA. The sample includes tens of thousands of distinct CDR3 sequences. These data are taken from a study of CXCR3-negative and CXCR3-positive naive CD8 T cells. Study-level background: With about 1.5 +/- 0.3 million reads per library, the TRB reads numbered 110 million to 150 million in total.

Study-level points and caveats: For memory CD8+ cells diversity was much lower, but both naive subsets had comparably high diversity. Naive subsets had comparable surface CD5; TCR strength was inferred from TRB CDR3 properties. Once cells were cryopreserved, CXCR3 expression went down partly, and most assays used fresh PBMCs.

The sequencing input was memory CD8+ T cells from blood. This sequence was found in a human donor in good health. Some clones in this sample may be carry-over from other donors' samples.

The CDR3: CSAQAGGSYEQYF. This sequence joins TRBV20-1 and TRBJ2-7; there is no DNA to check the TCRdb D call of TRBD2. This CDR3 is 13 amino acids long. CDR1 and CDR2 from the germline V gene are DFQATT and SNEGSKA (reference sequence).